This is a list of T cell receptor beta chains from one sample in a study of T-cell reconstitution after alpha-beta-depleted transplantation in children. TCRdb reprocessed the PCR reads with MiXCR, giving one entry per CDR3 protein. The table has approximately 800,000 distinct CDR3 sequences, approximately 15% seen once. This specimen consisted of PBMCs, mostly from graft donor cells, obtained 360 days after TCRalphabeta/CD19-depleted stem cell transplant. The receptors originated from a male patient younger than 18 who had a stem cell transplant for acute lymphoblastic leukemia, so the T cells may come from the graft donor. CDR3s include the opening cysteine and the closing phenylalanine or tryptophan. The D gene is left open where the match is weak. The size field is filled for only some rows; it gives once, few, many or a size class.

clone size: .; D gene: .; V gene: TRBV19; CDR3 length: 12; J gene: TRBJ2-5; CDR3 DNA: TGTGCCAGTAGTATGGGGCGGGAGACCCAGTACTTC; CDR3 protein: CASSMGRETQYF
clone size: few; D gene: .; V gene: TRBV5-1; CDR3 length: 12; J gene: TRBJ2-5; CDR3 DNA: TGCGCCAGCAGCATCCAAAAGTTGCCCCAGTACTTC; CDR3 protein: CASSIQKLPQYF
clone size: once; D gene: .; V gene: TRBV5-1; CDR3 length: 18; J gene: TRBJ2-1; CDR3 DNA: TGCGCCAGCAGCTTTGGCAGGGGATGGCTAGCGCGGTACAATGAGCAGTTCTTC; CDR3 protein: CASSFGRGWLARYNEQFF
clone size: many; D gene: TRBD2; V gene: TRBV6-5; CDR3 length: 19; J gene: TRBJ2-3; CDR3 DNA: TGTGCCAGCAGTTTCTCGCGTAGCGGGAGGGCCCGAAGCACAGATACGCAGTATTTT; CDR3 protein: CASSFSRSGRARSTDTQYF
clone size: few; D gene: TRBD2; V gene: TRBV20-1; CDR3 length: 14; J gene: TRBJ2-7; CDR3 DNA: TGCAGTGCTAGTCTGGCGGGAGGCCCCTACGAGCAGTACTTC; CDR3 protein: CSASLAGGPYEQYF
clone size: few; D gene: .; V gene: TRBV27; CDR3 length: 17; J gene: TRBJ2-7; CDR3 DNA: TGTGCCAGCAGTTTATCAAGACCCGGGACGGGTCTTTACGAGCAGTACTTC; CDR3 protein: CASSLSRPGTGLYEQYF
clone size: many; D gene: .; V gene: TRBV6-1; CDR3 length: 13; J gene: TRBJ2-7; CDR3 DNA: TGTGCCAGCAGACGGACTTTAGCCTACGAGCAGTACTTC; CDR3 protein: CASRRTLAYEQYF
clone size: few; D gene: .; V gene: TRBV12-3/TRBV12-4; CDR3 length: 15; J gene: TRBJ2-2; CDR3 DNA: TGTGCCAGCAGTTCCGGGCCGCCGCGTCCCGGGGAGCTGTTTTTT; CDR3 protein: CASSSGPPRPGELFF
clone size: many; D gene: .; V gene: TRBV5-1; CDR3 length: 16; J gene: TRBJ2-7; CDR3 DNA: TGCGCCAGCAGCTTGGTCCTAGCCAGAGGGTCCTACGAGCAGTACTTC; CDR3 protein: CASSLVLARGSYEQYF
clone size: .; D gene: .; V gene: TRBV20-1; CDR3 length: 15; J gene: TRBJ1-4; CDR3 DNA: TGCAGTGCTAGAGGGGATGGGGTCCCAAATGAAAAACTGTTTTTT; CDR3 protein: CSARGDGVPNEKLFF
clone size: .; D gene: TRBD1; V gene: TRBV5-5; CDR3 length: 16; J gene: TRBJ1-5; CDR3 DNA: TGTGCCAGCAGCTTCTTTGGGACAGGGGTTAATCAGCCCCAGCATTTT; CDR3 protein: CASSFFGTGVNQPQHF
clone size: .; D gene: TRBD1; V gene: TRBV6-1; CDR3 length: 14; J gene: TRBJ1-2; CDR3 DNA: TGTGCCAGCAGTATCCGGGACAGCCGCTATGGCTACACCTTC; CDR3 protein: CASSIRDSRYGYTF
clone size: .; D gene: TRBD1; V gene: TRBV9; CDR3 length: 15; J gene: TRBJ2-2; CDR3 DNA: TGTGCCAGCAGCGCGGGACAGGGGGCTACCGGGGAGCTGTTTTTT; CDR3 protein: CASSAGQGATGELFF
clone size: .; D gene: TRBD2; V gene: TRBV19; CDR3 length: 14; J gene: TRBJ2-7; CDR3 DNA: TGTGCCAGTAGCCAGCTAGCGGGAGGCAACGAGCAGTACTTC; CDR3 protein: CASSQLAGGNEQYF
clone size: .; D gene: .; V gene: TRBV7-3; CDR3 length: 11; J gene: TRBJ2-1; CDR3 DNA: TGTGCCAGCTTTGACTGGGGTGAGCAGTTCTTC; CDR3 protein: CASFDWGEQFF
clone size: .; D gene: TRBD1; V gene: TRBV27; CDR3 length: 17; J gene: TRBJ2-1; CDR3 DNA: TGTGCCAGCAGGCCGAGACAGGGCTTAAGCTCCTACAATGAGCAGTTCTTC; CDR3 protein: CASRPRQGLSSYNEQFF
clone size: .; D gene: .; V gene: TRBV10-3; CDR3 length: 13; J gene: TRBJ2-7; CDR3 DNA: TGTGCCACCCAGGGGAAAATCCCCTACGAGCAGTACTTC; CDR3 protein: CATQGKIPYEQYF
clone size: few; D gene: .; V gene: TRBV7-3; CDR3 length: 14; J gene: TRBJ2-2; CDR3 DNA: TGTGCCAGCAGCTTTTACGGGAACACCGGGGAGCTGTTTTTT; CDR3 protein: CASSFYGNTGELFF
clone size: few; D gene: TRBD1; V gene: TRBV7-9; CDR3 length: 15; J gene: TRBJ2-7; CDR3 DNA: TGTGCCAGCAGCCCCAGGACAGGGCGGCTATACGAGCAGTACTTC; CDR3 protein: CASSPRTGRLYEQYF
clone size: few; D gene: .; V gene: TRBV7-9; CDR3 length: 16; J gene: TRBJ2-5; CDR3 DNA: TGTGCCAGCAGCTTAACCAGGGGCTACTTTCGGGAGACCCAGTACTTC; CDR3 protein: CASSLTRGYFRETQYF
clone size: few; D gene: TRBD1; V gene: TRBV30; CDR3 length: 11; J gene: TRBJ1-1; CDR3 DNA: TGTGCCTTAACCCCGGACAGGGGAGCTTTCTTT; CDR3 protein: CALTPDRGAFF
clone size: .; D gene: .; V gene: TRBV4-2; CDR3 length: 16; J gene: TRBJ1-2; CDR3 DNA: TGTGCCAGCAGCCAAGCGGGCACCAGGGGAACCTATGGCTACACCTTC; CDR3 protein: CASSQAGTRGTYGYTF
clone size: few; D gene: .; V gene: TRBV5-1; CDR3 length: 15; J gene: TRBJ1-2; CDR3 DNA: TGCGCCAGCAGCGGGAGTAGGGTGGACGGCTATGGCTACACCTTC; CDR3 protein: CASSGSRVDGYGYTF
clone size: few; D gene: .; V gene: TRBV7-9; CDR3 length: 14; J gene: TRBJ2-1; CDR3 DNA: TGTGCCAGCAGCTTAGTTTCGGGGAACAATGAGCAGTTCTTC; CDR3 protein: CASSLVSGNNEQFF